One and the same sample provided the 4 T cell receptor beta chains below, sequenced in a study of blood T cell repertoires in COVID-19. Using immunoSEQ multiplex PCR, the repertoire was profiled, and TCRdb retains in-frame clones only, with some absent. The table includes about 190,000 clones, approximately 79% detected once. The sample comprised peripheral blood. The receptors shown here come from a man aged 25-45 years with active or convalescent COVID-19.

This chain uses TRBV6-2 or TRBV6-3 with TRBJ2-5; TRBD2 aligns across 14 bases. Per the germline V gene, CDR1 is MNHEY and CDR2 is SVGEGT. The CDR3 has 17 amino acids. Trimming took 4 bases from V and 4 from J; bases not matched to a gene: 8. The CDR3 sequence: CASSFGTSGRVRETQYF. The CDR3 DNA is TGTGCCAGCAGTTTCGGGACTAGCGGGAGAGTAAGAGAGACCCAGTACTTC.

The table lists this clone with a few counts. The V gene is TRBV10-3, the J gene TRBJ1-2; 10 bases are a match to TRBD1. The CDR3 extends over 14 amino acids. Germline V CDR1 and CDR2: ENHRY, SYGVKD. After removal of 4 bases from V and 7 bases from J, the junction contained 6 bases not matched to a gene. The CDR3 nucleotides read TGTGCCATCAGTGGCGGGACAGGGGAGGTTGGCTACACCTTC. Residues: CAISGGTGEVGYTF.

This clone was found a few times. The gene calls are TRBV7-9 and TRBJ2-2, with no clear D. This CDR3 has 16 amino acids. V lost 5 bases and J lost 0, with 13 bases in between. Germline CDR1 is SEHNR and CDR2 is FQNEAQ (reference sequence). The CDR3 DNA sequence: TGTGCCAGCAGCCCGCCTATCCCGACGAACACCGGGGAGCTGTTTTTT. Translated, it gives CASSPPIPTNTGELFF.

J is TRBJ1-5 and V is TRBV10-3, with 7 bases matching TRBD1. Trimming removed 6 bases from V and 3 bases from J; junction bases left unmatched: 8. The CDR3 is 15 amino acids. CDR1 and CDR2 (germline): ENHRY, SYGVKD. In nucleotides, the CDR3 is TGTGCCATCAGCGCCGGGACAGCTGTCAATCAGCCCCAGCATTTT. Its translation is CAISAGTAVNQPQHF.